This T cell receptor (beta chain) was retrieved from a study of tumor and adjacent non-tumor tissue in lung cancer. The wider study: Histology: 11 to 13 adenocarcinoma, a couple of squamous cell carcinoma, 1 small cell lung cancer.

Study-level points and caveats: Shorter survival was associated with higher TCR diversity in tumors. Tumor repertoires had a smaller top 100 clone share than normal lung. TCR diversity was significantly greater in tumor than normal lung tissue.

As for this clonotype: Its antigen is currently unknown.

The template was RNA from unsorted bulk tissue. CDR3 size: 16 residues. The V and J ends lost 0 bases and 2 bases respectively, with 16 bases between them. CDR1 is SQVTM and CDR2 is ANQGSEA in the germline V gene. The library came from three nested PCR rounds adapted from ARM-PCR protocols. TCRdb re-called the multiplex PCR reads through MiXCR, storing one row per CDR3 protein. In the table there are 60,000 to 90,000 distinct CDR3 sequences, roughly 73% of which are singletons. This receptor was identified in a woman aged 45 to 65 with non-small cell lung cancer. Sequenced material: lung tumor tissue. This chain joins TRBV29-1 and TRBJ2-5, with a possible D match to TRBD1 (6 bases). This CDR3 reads CSVEDRKWGLQETQYF. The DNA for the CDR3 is TGCAGCGTTGAAGATAGGAAGTGGGGGCTACAAGAGACCCAGTACTTC.